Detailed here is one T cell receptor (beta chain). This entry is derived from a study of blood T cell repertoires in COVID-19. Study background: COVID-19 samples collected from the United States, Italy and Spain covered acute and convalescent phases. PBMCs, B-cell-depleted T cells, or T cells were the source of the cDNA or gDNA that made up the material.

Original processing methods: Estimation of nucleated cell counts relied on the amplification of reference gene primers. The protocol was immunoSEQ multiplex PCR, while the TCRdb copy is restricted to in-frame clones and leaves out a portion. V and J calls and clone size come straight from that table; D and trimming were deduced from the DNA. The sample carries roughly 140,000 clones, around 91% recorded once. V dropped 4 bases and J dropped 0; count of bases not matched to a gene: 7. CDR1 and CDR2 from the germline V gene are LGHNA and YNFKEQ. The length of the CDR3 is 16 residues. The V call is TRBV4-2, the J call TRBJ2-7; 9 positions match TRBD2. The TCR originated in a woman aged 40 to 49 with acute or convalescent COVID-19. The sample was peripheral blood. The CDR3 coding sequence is TGTGCCAGCAGCCTTACTAGCGGGCTAAGCTCCTACGAGCAGTACTTC. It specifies CASSLTSGLSSYEQYF.